The 5 T cell receptor beta chains in this list originate from one sample, sequenced in a study of OX40 agonist ivuxolimab in advanced cancers. Repertoires were generated with immunoSEQ multiplex PCR, while TCRdb's copy carries only in-frame clones and drops some. The sample lists some 60,000 clones; around nine tenths were seen once. The sample in question was CD4+ or CD8+ T cells sorted from blood, obtained in a trial of the OX40 agonist ivuxolimab. Receptor source: an adult with an advanced solid tumor such as melanoma, head and neck, liver or kidney cancer.

This chain uses TRBV4-1 with TRBJ2-7, with D possibly matching TRBD1 (7 bases). V shed 4 bases and J shed 3 bases, with 19 bases lying between them. Germline CDR1 is MGHRA and CDR2 is YSYEKL. The CDR3 sequence is 16 residues long. The CDR3 region has the DNA TGCGCCAGCAGCCTCGCCAGGGGGGCGAACGACTACGAGCAGTACTTC. The encoded protein is CASSLARGANDYEQYF.

The J gene is TRBJ2-7, the V gene TRBV14; tentative D call: TRBD2 (5 bases). V shed 3 bases and J shed 2 bases, with 14 bases lying between them. The CDR3 spans 15 residues. Looked up from germline, CDR1 is SGHDN and CDR2 is FVKESK. The CDR3 DNA follows: TGTGCCAGCAGCCAGGGCTCCACCGGGACCTACGAGCAGTACTTC. Translating gives CASSQGSTGTYEQYF.

The genes are TRBV6-6 and TRBJ2-3; 8 bases are shared with TRBD2. CDR3 size: 13 residues. Germline CDR1 and CDR2: MNHNY and SVGAGI (reference sequence). The junction had 7 bases not matched to a gene; V was cut back by 9 bases and J by 5 bases. The DNA for the CDR3 is TGTGCCAGTAAGCGGGAGTTCGGAGATACGCAGTATTTT. This sequence encodes CASKREFGDTQYF.

The J gene is TRBJ2-2, the V gene TRBV5-1; 8 nucleotides align to TRBD2. With V trimmed by 4 bases and J by 6 bases, 8 bases remained unmatched. Germline-derived CDR1 and CDR2 are SGHRS and YFSETQ. The CDR3 length is 15 residues. The CDR3: CASSMSTGGPGELFF. The DNA for the CDR3 is TGCGCCAGCAGCATGAGTACGGGAGGGCCCGGGGAGCTGTTTTTT.

This chain links TRBV21-1 with TRBJ2-3; the table's TRBD2 call for D was not verified on the DNA. TRBV21-1 is an annotated pseudogene. The CDR3 is made up of 13 amino acids. Here the CDR3 DNA reads TGTGCCAGCAGTCGGAGGGTCGCAGATACGCAGTATTTT. It translates to CASSRRVADTQYF.